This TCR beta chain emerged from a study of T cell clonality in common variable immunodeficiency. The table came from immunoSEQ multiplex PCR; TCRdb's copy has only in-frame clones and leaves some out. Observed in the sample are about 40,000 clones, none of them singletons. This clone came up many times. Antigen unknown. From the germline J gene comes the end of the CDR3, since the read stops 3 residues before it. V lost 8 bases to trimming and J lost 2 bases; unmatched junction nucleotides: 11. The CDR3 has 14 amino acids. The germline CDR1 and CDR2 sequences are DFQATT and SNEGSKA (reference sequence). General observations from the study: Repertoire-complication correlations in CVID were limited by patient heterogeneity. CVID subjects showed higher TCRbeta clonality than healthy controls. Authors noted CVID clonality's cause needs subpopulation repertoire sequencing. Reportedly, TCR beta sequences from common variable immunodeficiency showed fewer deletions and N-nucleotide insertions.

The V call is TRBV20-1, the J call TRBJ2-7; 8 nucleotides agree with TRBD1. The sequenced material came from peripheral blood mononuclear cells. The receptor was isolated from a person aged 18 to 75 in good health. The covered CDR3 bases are TGCAGTCCCACTGGTGGACAGGGAGCCTACGAG. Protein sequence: CSPTGGQGAYE. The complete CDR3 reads CSPTGGQGAYEQYF.